What follows is one TCR beta chain and its context. These data originate in a study of control samples from healthy donors and cancer patients. Data came from immunoSEQ multiplex PCR; TCRdb stores just in-frame clones and leaves some out. Among 150,000 or so clones listed, 93% were seen once. The V gene's germline CDR1 is ENHRY and CDR2 SYGVKD. V lost 6 bases and J lost 2; bases outside the gene matches: 8. CDR3 length equals 16 residues. Sample: blood. The clonotype comes from a man between 18 and 35 years old in good health. The J gene is TRBJ2-5, the V gene TRBV10-3; 11 nucleotides line up with TRBD2. CDR3 nucleotides: TGTGCCATCAGGCCCGGGGGACTAGCGGTTCAAGAGACCCAGTACTTC. It yields the protein CAIRPGGLAVQETQYF.